This T cell receptor (beta chain) came from a study of blood T cell repertoires in COVID-19. Study information: Samples of COVID-19 (acute and convalescent) were obtained from the United States, Italy and Spain. The analysed material was cDNA or gDNA that came from T cells, B-cell-depleted T cells, or PBMCs.

The CDR3 consists of 15 residues. After removal of 6 bases from V and 3 bases from J, the junction contained 10 bases not matched to a gene. Germline values: CDR1 LNHDA, CDR2 SQIVND (reference sequence). Per the original data handling: The authors estimated nucleated cell counts from reference gene primer amplification. The data were produced by immunoSEQ multiplex PCR, yet TCRdb's version contains in-frame clones alone and is incomplete. That table gives V, J and clone size, and the DNA gave D and trimming. Here the sample spans 70,000 to 80,000 clones, 86% being singletons. The rearrangement links TRBV19 to TRBJ2-7, with TRBD2 matching 8 bases. The material sequenced was peripheral blood. The receptor was isolated from a human donor in a cohort sampled during active COVID-19. The CDR3, as DNA: TGTGCCAGTAGCATGACTAGCGACCCGATCTACGAGCAGTACTTC. Its translation is CASSMTSDPIYEQYF. Together with reference TRBV19 and TRBJ2-7, the CDR3 gives the full variable domain: DGGITQSPKYLFRKEGQNVTLSCEQNLNHDAMYWYRQDPGQGLRLIYYSQIVNDFQKGDIAEGYSVSREKKESFPLTVTSAQKNPTAFYLCASSMTSDPIYEQYFGPGTRLTVT.